Presented here are 2 T cell receptor beta chains from one specimen sequenced in a study of shared clonotypes between healthy human individuals (TCRdb year 2020). The protocol used for the library was the immunoSEQ multiplex PCR assay. The table was pulled from immuneACCESS by TCRdb, which kept in-frame rearrangements only. Such tables lose some clones; where checked, under half of the loss comes from unresolved V genes, and the rest has no known cause. Here the sample has millions of clones; about 92% occur a single time. Of the sample, 0.39% is held by the ten largest clones. Specimen: naive CD4+ T cells from PBMCs. According to the study, the label for this sample's cell subset or site signals: CD45RA+ positively selected. These receptors all stem from a man between 18 and 35 years old in good health. Some clones in this sample may be carry-over from other donors' samples.

The V and J genes are TRBV29-1 and TRBJ2-2; D perhaps matches TRBD2 (6 bases). The CDR3 loop spans 16 amino acids. The germline gives CDR1 SQVTM, CDR2 ANQGSEA. V gave up 5 bases and J gave up 5 bases, with 21 bases separating them. CDR3 amino acids: CSVPPAGVAGTGELFF. The CDR3 coding sequence is TGCAGCGTTCCGCCGGCTGGGGTCGCGGGAACCGGGGAGCTGTTTTTT.

The genes are TRBV18 and TRBJ2-1; 12 nucleotides line up with TRBD2. Germline values: CDR1 KGHSH, CDR2 LQKENI. The CDR3 length is 16 residues. Losses at the gene ends were 3 bases for V and 8 bases for J; bases not matched to a gene: 8. The CDR3 spells CASSPRLAGAIYEQFF. Here the CDR3 DNA reads TGTGCCAGCTCACCCAGACTAGCGGGAGCGATCTATGAGCAGTTCTTC.